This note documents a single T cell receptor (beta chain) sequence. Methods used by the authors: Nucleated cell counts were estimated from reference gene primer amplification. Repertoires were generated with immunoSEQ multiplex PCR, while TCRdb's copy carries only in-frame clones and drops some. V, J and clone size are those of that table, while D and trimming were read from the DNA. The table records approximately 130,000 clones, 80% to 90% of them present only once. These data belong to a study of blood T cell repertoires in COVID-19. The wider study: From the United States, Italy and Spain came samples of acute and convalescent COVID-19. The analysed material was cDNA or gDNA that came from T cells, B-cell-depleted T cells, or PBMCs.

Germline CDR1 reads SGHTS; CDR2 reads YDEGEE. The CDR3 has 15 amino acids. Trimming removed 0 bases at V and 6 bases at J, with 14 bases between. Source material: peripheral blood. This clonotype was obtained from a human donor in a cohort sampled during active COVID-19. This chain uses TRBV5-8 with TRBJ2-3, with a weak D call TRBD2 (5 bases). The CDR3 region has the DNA TGTGCCAGCAGCTTGGCCGTTCTAGCTTCGGATACGCAGTATTTT. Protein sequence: CASSLAVLASDTQYF.